This T cell receptor beta chain is drawn from a study of radiotherapy plus CTLA-4 blockade in lung cancer. Study-level background: Objective responses were recorded in 15% to 20% of patients, with disease control recorded in about 30%. Points from the study as a whole: According to reports, early shifts in blood T cell clones, alongside interferon-beta, forecast response most accurately. Researchers report tumor-derived TCR clones expanding in blood after radiotherapy plus ipilimumab.

Receiving focal radiation plus CTLA-4 blockade with ipilimumab were patients who had chemo-refractory metastatic non-small-cell lung cancer. For this clone: Antigen unknown.

The CDR3 runs to 14 residues. Germline V gives CDR1 SEHNR, CDR2 FQNEAQ (reference sequence). V was cut by 5 bases and J by 7 bases, with 14 bases left in between. The data were produced by immunoSEQ multiplex PCR, yet TCRdb's version contains in-frame clones alone and is incomplete. The sample contains about 120,000 clones, 78% of which appear only once. This chain links TRBV7-9 with TRBJ1-4, with TRBD1 as a possible D gene (5 bases). The receptor was derived from a human donor with non-small cell lung cancer who had a partial response to radiotherapy plus ipilimumab. The starting material was peripheral blood, obtained from a patient treated with radiotherapy plus ipilimumab. The CDR3 DNA is TGTGCCAGCAGCGATGGGGCATTAGGTGAAAAACTGTTTTTT. Encoded protein: CASSDGALGEKLFF.